These T cell receptor beta chains were read from a single sample in a study of blood T cell repertoires in COVID-19. Libraries were prepared by immunoSEQ multiplex PCR; TCRdb keeps only in-frame clonotypes and omits some of them. Altogether nearly 40,000 clones are present, roughly 82% being singletons, with the ten largest covering 13% to 15%. Sequencing input: peripheral blood. The receptors stem from a man in his forties or fifties with active or convalescent COVID-19. The CDR3 runs from the conserved cysteine through the conserved F or W. The order of the fields is J gene, clone size, D gene, V gene, CDR3 DNA, CDR3 protein. D genes are given only for firm matches. Clone size is stated in some rows and not others, as once, few, many or a class when expanded.

J: TRBJ2-2; size: -; D: TRBD2; V: TRBV4-2; DNA: TGTGCCAGCAGCCAACAACTAGCGGGGGGGCTCGGGAACACCGGGGAGCTGTTTTTT; CDR3: CASSQQLAGGLGNTGELFF
J: TRBJ1-1; size: few; D: -; V: TRBV4-1; DNA: TGCGCCAGCAGCCGGGCTGGGGCCGGTAACACTGAAGCTTTCTTT; CDR3: CASSRAGAGNTEAFF
J: TRBJ2-5; size: -; D: TRBD1; V: TRBV24-1; DNA: TGTGCCACCAGTGATTCAACCGGGACAGGGGGCATGGAGACCCAGTACTTC; CDR3: CATSDSTGTGGMETQYF
J: TRBJ2-1; size: -; D: TRBD2; V: TRBV6-5; DNA: TGTGCCAGCAAACCGGGACTAGCTGTTAATGAGCAGTTCTTC; CDR3: CASKPGLAVNEQFF
J: TRBJ2-7; size: -; D: -; V: TRBV5-4; DNA: TGTGCCAGCAGCTTAGTCTCAGAGGGCGAGCAGTACTTC; CDR3: CASSLVSEGEQYF
J: TRBJ1-1; size: -; D: -; V: TRBV27; DNA: TGTGCCAGCAGGACTATTCCATACGGGAACACTGAAGCTTTCTTT; CDR3: CASRTIPYGNTEAFF
J: TRBJ2-7; size: -; D: -; V: TRBV6-5; DNA: TGTGCCAGCAGTTACTCTGAAGGCGGCGAGCAGTACTTC; CDR3: CASSYSEGGEQYF
J: TRBJ2-3; size: -; D: TRBD1; V: TRBV14; DNA: TGTGCCAGCAGCAGGTCCGGGACAGGGGGTATGCATACGCAGTATTTT; CDR3: CASSRSGTGGMHTQYF
J: TRBJ2-1; size: -; D: TRBD2; V: TRBV7-9; DNA: TGTGCCAGCAGCCCGACTAGCGGGGGGGCCGACTCCTACAATGAGCAGTTCTTC; CDR3: CASSPTSGGADSYNEQFF
J: TRBJ2-1; size: -; D: TRBD1; V: TRBV18; DNA: TGTGCCAGCTCACCGACAGGGATTATTGAAAATGAGCAGTTCTTC; CDR3: CASSPTGIIENEQFF
J: TRBJ1-1; size: -; D: -; V: TRBV12-3/TRBV12-4; DNA: TGTGCCAGCAACAAAAGGGGTGAAGCTTTCTTT; CDR3: CASNKRGEAFF
J: TRBJ1-6; size: -; D: -; V: TRBV27; DNA: TGTGCCAGCAGCCCCACTGGGGGCGAGAATTCACCCCTCCACTTT; CDR3: CASSPTGGENSPLHF
J: TRBJ1-2; size: -; D: TRBD1; V: TRBV6-5; DNA: TGTGCCAGCAGTAGGACAGGGGGGGACTATGGCTACACCTTC; CDR3: CASSRTGGDYGYTF
J: TRBJ1-1; size: -; D: -; V: TRBV6-5; DNA: TGTGCCAGCAGCTTGGCAGTCGTGAACACTGAAGCTTTCTTT; CDR3: CASSLAVVNTEAFF
J: TRBJ1-4; size: few; D: TRBD1; V: TRBV10-2; DNA: TGCGCCAGCGGGACCGGGACAGGGGGCATTAATGAAAAACTGTTTTTT; CDR3: CASGTGTGGINEKLFF
J: TRBJ2-1; size: -; D: -; V: TRBV5-3; DNA: TGTGCCAGAAGCTTGGGTAGCTCCTACAATGAGCAGTTCTTC; CDR3: CARSLGSSYNEQFF
J: TRBJ2-5; size: -; D: -; V: TRBV19; DNA: TGTGCCAGTAGTGCGAACAGGGTCGGGGAGACCCAGTACTTC; CDR3: CASSANRVGETQYF
J: TRBJ2-7; size: -; D: TRBD1; V: TRBV10-3; DNA: TGTGCCATCAGTGAGTCGGGTTGGGGGGACAGGGCCTACGAGCAGTACTTC; CDR3: CAISESGWGDRAYEQYF
J: TRBJ1-2; size: -; D: TRBD1; V: TRBV6-5; DNA: TGTGCCAGCGCAAGACAGGGTAGGGACTATGGCTACACCTTC; CDR3: CASARQGRDYGYTF
J: TRBJ1-2; size: -; D: TRBD1; V: TRBV6-5; DNA: TGTGCCAGCAGTCTGGACAGGGGCGCTAACTATGGCTACACCTTC; CDR3: CASSLDRGANYGYTF
J: TRBJ1-2; size: -; D: -; V: TRBV7-8; DNA: TGTGCCAGCAGCTTAGGATCAGGGTGGAACTATGGCTACACCTTC; CDR3: CASSLGSGWNYGYTF
J: TRBJ1-5; size: -; D: -; V: TRBV29-1; DNA: TGCAGCGTTGCTCAAGGGGCTGGTCAGCCCCAGCATTTT; CDR3: CSVAQGAGQPQHF
J: TRBJ2-6; size: -; D: TRBD1; V: TRBV3-1/TRBV3-2; DNA: TGTGCCAGCAGCCAGACGGGACAGCACTCTGGGGCCAACGTCCTGACTTTC; CDR3: CASSQTGQHSGANVLTF
J: TRBJ2-7; size: once; D: -; V: TRBV3-1/TRBV3-2; DNA: TGTGCCAGCAGCCACCTGCCGGGGAGCTACGAGCAGTACTTC; CDR3: CASSHLPGSYEQYF
J: TRBJ1-2; size: -; D: -; V: TRBV6-1; DNA: TGTGCCAGCAGTGAAGGCTCAGGTTCCTCCAGAACTCATGGCTACACCTTC; CDR3: CASSEGSGSSRTHGYTF
J: TRBJ2-1; size: -; D: -; V: TRBV7-6; DNA: TGTGCCAGCAGCTCCACGGGTCAACTAGCCCCTTTCGTCAATGAGCAGTTCTTC; CDR3: CASSSTGQLAPFVNEQFF
J: TRBJ2-6; size: -; D: -; V: TRBV13; DNA: TGTGCCAGCAGCTCCAAGGCGGTATCTGGGGCCAACGTCCTGACTTTC; CDR3: CASSSKAVSGANVLTF
J: TRBJ2-7; size: -; D: -; V: TRBV24-1; DNA: TGTGCCACCAGTGCGACACCCGGTGGGGAGCAGTACTTC; CDR3: CATSATPGGEQYF
J: TRBJ2-7; size: -; D: -; V: TRBV6-5; DNA: TGTGCCAGCAGCACCACCGGCTACGAGCAGTACTTC; CDR3: CASSTTGYEQYF
J: TRBJ2-5; size: -; D: TRBD1; V: TRBV5-4; DNA: TGTGCCAGCAGCCCGGCCGGGACAGGTCTAGAGACCCAGTACTTC; CDR3: CASSPAGTGLETQYF
J: TRBJ2-3; size: few; D: -; V: TRBV19; DNA: TGTGCCAGTAGTTTTGGGGGCTCTAGCACAGATACGCAGTATTTT; CDR3: CASSFGGSSTDTQYF
J: TRBJ2-7; size: -; D: TRBD2; V: TRBV12-5; DNA: TGTGCTAGTGGTCTCCGACTAGCGGGGGCCGACTCCTACGAGCAGTACTTC; CDR3: CASGLRLAGADSYEQYF
J: TRBJ1-1; size: -; D: TRBD1; V: TRBV6-5; DNA: TGTGCCAGCAGTTTGGACAGGGCGAACACTGAAGCTTTCTTT; CDR3: CASSLDRANTEAFF